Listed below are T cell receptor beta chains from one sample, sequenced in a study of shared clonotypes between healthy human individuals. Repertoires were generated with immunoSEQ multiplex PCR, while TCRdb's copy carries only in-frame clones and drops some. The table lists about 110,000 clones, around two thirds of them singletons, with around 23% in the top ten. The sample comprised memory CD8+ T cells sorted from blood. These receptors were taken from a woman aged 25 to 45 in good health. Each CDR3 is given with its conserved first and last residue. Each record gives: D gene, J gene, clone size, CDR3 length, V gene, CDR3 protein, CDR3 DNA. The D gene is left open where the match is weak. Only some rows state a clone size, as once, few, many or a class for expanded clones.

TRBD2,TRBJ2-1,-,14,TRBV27,CASSSTSAYNEQFF,TGTGCCAGCAGTTCCACTAGCGCTTACAATGAGCAGTTCTTC
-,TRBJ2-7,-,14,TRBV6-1,CASSEAVQAYEQYF,TGTGCCAGCAGTGAAGCGGTACAAGCCTACGAGCAGTACTTC
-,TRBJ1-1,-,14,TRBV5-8,CASSLVLRNTEAFF,TGTGCCAGCAGCTTGGTCCTACGTAACACTGAAGCTTTCTTT
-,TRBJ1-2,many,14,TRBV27,CASSLQGQGYGYTF,TGTGCCAGCAGTTTACAGGGCCAGGGTTATGGCTACACCTTC
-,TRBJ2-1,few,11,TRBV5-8,CASSAGHEQFF,TGTGCCAGCAGCGCGGGGCATGAGCAGTTCTTC
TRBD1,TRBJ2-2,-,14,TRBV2,CASRDRVNTGELFF,TGTGCCAGCAGAGACAGGGTTAACACCGGGGAGCTGTTTTTT
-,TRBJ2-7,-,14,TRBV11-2,CASSSLWSSYEQYF,TGTGCCAGCAGCTCTCTATGGAGCTCCTACGAGCAGTACTTC
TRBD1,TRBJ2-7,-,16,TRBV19,CASSTPGQGAKNEQYF,TGTGCCAGTAGTACGCCGGGACAGGGGGCGAAGAACGAGCAGTACTTC
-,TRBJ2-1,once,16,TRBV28,CASSSPLRGSWNEQFF,TGTGCCAGCAGTTCCCCTCTCCGGGGGAGTTGGAATGAGCAGTTCTTC
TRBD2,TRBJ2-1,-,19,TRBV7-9,CASSFPTGPTSVPSNEQFF,TGTGCCAGCAGCTTCCCAACGGGGCCGACTAGCGTGCCCTCGAATGAGCAGTTCTTC
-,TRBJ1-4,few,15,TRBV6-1,CASSDKQGGNEKLFF,TGTGCCAGCAGTGATAAGCAGGGTGGTAATGAAAAACTGTTTTTT
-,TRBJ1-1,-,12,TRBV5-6,CASRSSNTEAFF,TGTGCCAGCAGGTCCTCGAACACTGAAGCTTTCTTT